The 26 T cell receptor beta chains listed next were all sequenced from one sample in a study of shared clonotypes between healthy human individuals. Profiling relied on immunoSEQ multiplex PCR, and the TCRdb table lists in-frame clones only, not all of them. The repertoire holds some 92,000 clones, with less than 60% as singletons. Sequencing was performed on PBMCs. These receptors all come from a woman in her forties in good health. Some clones in this sample may be carry-over from other donors' samples.

This clone was recorded a few times. The gene calls are TRBV6-6 and TRBJ2-7, with D perhaps TRBD1 (5 bases). V was trimmed by 6 bases and J by 0 bases, leaving 12 bases between them. CDR3 size: 14 residues. Germline CDR1 is MNHNY and CDR2 is SVGAGI (reference sequence). CDR3 sequence reads: CASRARQNSYEQYF. The DNA of the CDR3 is TGTGCCAGCAGAGCCCGACAGAACTCCTACGAGCAGTACTTC.

The chain recombines TRBV18 with TRBJ1-3; D ambiguous. The germline CDR1 and CDR2 sequences are KGHSH and LQKENI. V lost 0 bases and J lost 2, with 11 bases in between. The CDR3 is 16 residues long. In nucleotides, the CDR3 is TGTGCCAGCTCACCACCTGCTGGAGGCCCTGGAAACACCATATATTTT. Translation gives CASSPPAGGPGNTIYF.

The genes are TRBV5-1 and TRBJ2-3; D is uncertain. Deletions cut 4 bases from V and 2 bases from J, with 17 bases between. Germline loops: CDR1 SGHRS, CDR2 YFSETQ. This CDR3 region has 16 residues. Here the CDR3 DNA reads TGCGCCAGCAGCAGAAGGGAAGGCTCCTCCACAGATACGCAGTATTTT. Translation gives CASSRREGSSTDTQYF.

This clone was counted many times. V and J are TRBV5-1 and TRBJ1-1; 9 bases agree with TRBD1. Trimming removed 4 bases from V and 4 bases from J; junction bases left unmatched: 8. CDR3 length: 15 amino acids. CDR1 and CDR2 from the germline V gene are SGHRS and YFSETQ. Here the CDR3 reads CASSTGQGGSTEAFF. The CDR3 nucleotides are TGCGCCAGCAGCACGGGACAGGGAGGGAGCACTGAAGCTTTCTTT.

This clone was observed at least ten times. A junction end diverges from the germline sequence, so it may reflect a read error. The V gene is TRBV30, the J gene TRBJ2-7, with D possibly being TRBD1 (5 bases). The germline V gene has CDR1 GTSNPN and CDR2 SVGIG (reference sequence). This CDR3 spans 12 amino acids. The CDR3 here is CAWSPTGLDTVF. Here the CDR3 DNA reads TGTGCCTGGAGCCCCACAGGCCTAGATACCGTCTTC.

The V and J genes are TRBV9 and TRBJ1-2; D possibly corresponds to TRBD1 (5 bases). Per germline, CDR1 SGDLS and CDR2 YYNGEE. The V gene lost 0 bases and the J gene lost 8 bases, with 17 bases spanning the gap. CDR3 length: 15 amino acids. The CDR3 nucleotides are TGTGCCAGCAGCGTAGGTGTTGGGGGTCCTTGGGGCTACACCTTC. This gives the protein CASSVGVGGPWGYTF.

As regards this clone: The conserved final phenylalanine or tryptophan is absent from the CDR3, which likely points to a read error. The DNA is omitted, as the CDR3 cannot be located on it reliably, and the CDR3 follows TCRdb's listing. The chain employs TRBV30 and TRBJ2-7. The CDR3 is 12 amino acids long, termini counted. Germline values: CDR1 GTSNPN, CDR2 SVGIG (reference sequence). The CDR3: CAWSQDRYEQHL.

The J gene is TRBJ2-7, the V gene TRBV5-1, with TRBD1 identical over 9 bases. CDR1 and CDR2 from the germline V gene are SGHRS and YFSETQ. CDR3 length: 14 residues. Germline trimming cut 4 bases from V and 4 bases from J; bases unmatched to any gene: 6. The CDR3 protein is CASSLGDRVYEQYF. The CDR3 DNA sequence: TGCGCCAGCAGCCTAGGGGACAGGGTATACGAGCAGTACTTC.

This clone showed up many times. V usage is TRBV28 and J usage is TRBJ2-6, with D perhaps matching TRBD2 (5 bases). The length of the CDR3 is 14 residues. Between the trimmed V and J ends, which lost 9 bases and 0 bases, there was a span of 9 bases. The germline V gene has CDR1 MDHEN and CDR2 SYDVKM. The CDR3 loop reads CASRGLSGANVLTF. The CDR3 DNA sequence: TGTGCCAGTCGAGGGCTCTCTGGGGCCAACGTCCTGACTTTC.

This chain connects TRBV7-9 to TRBJ2-3, with TRBD2 matching 7 bases. Germline CDR1 reads SEHNR; CDR2 reads FQNEAQ (reference sequence). The V segment lost 5 bases and the J segment 6 bases; nucleotides outside the gene matches: 11. This CDR3 is 15 amino acids long. DNA of the CDR3: TGTGCCAGCAGCCCGCGGGGAGGGTCTAGTGATACGCAGTATTTT. As protein: CASSPRGGSSDTQYF.

This clone was found a few times. The gene calls are TRBV4-1 and TRBJ2-5, with a possible D match to TRBD1 (5 bases). The J call may be incorrect, as the DNA end agrees better with TRBJ2-7. Germline CDR1 and CDR2: MGHRA and YSYEKL. This CDR3 has 14 amino acids. The CDR3 sequence is CASSPFDSNYEQYF. The CDR3 DNA follows: TGCGCCAGCAGTCCCTTCGACAGTAACTACGAGCAGTACTTC.

V and J are TRBV7-9 and TRBJ1-4, with D unresolved. The CDR3 is 12 residues long. V dropped 5 bases and J dropped 8 bases, with 9 bases sitting between them. Germline CDR1 and CDR2: SEHNR and FQNEAQ (reference sequence). In DNA, the CDR3 is TGTGCCAGCAGCCAAGATACCGAAAAACTGTTTTTT. As protein: CASSQDTEKLFF.

This chain connects TRBV30 to TRBJ2-5; D gene unclear. V was pared by 3 bases and J by 2 bases, with 10 bases between. The CDR3 length is 13 residues. Germline-derived CDR1 and CDR2 are GTSNPN and SVGIG (reference sequence). The chain's CDR3 is CAWRRSSQETQYF. DNA of the CDR3: TGTGCCTGGAGAAGGAGTAGTCAAGAGACCCAGTACTTC.

V is TRBV18 and J is TRBJ2-5, with 9 bases matching TRBD1. V shed 3 bases and J 5 bases; nucleotides not matched to a gene: 4. CDR3 length equals 14 residues. The V gene's germline CDR1 is KGHSH and CDR2 LQKENI. CDR3 sequence reads: CASSPAGTGETQYF. Here the CDR3 DNA reads TGTGCCAGCTCACCCGCCGGGACAGGGGAGACCCAGTACTTC.

This clone has at least ten counts. The chain carries TRBV7-3 and TRBJ1-2; D unclear. V lost 5 bases and J 7 bases, leaving 14 bases between the germline ends. CDR1 is SGHTA and CDR2 is FQGTGA in the germline V gene. This CDR3 is built from 13 residues. CDR3 coding DNA: TGTGCCAGCAGCCCGACAAGGGAGGGTGGCTACACCTTC. This codes for CASSPTREGGYTF. Full variable domain (rest looked up from reference TRBV7-3 and TRBJ1-2): GAGVSQTPSNKVTEKGKYVELRCDPISGHTALYWYRQSLGQGPEFLIYFQGTGAADDSGLPNDRFFAVRPEGSVSTLKIQRTERGDSAVYLCASSPTREGGYTFGSGTRLTVV.

In its sample, this clone was seen many times. V usage is TRBV10-3 and J usage is TRBJ1-1, with a weak D call TRBD1 (5 bases). Trimming took 6 bases from V and 4 from J, leaving 9 bases between them. Germline V CDR1 and CDR2: ENHRY, SYGVKD. This CDR3 has 12 residues. The CDR3 DNA reads TGTGCCATCAGCCCGAGGGGCACTGAAGCTTTCTTT. This codes for CAISPRGTEAFF.

V usage is TRBV2 and J usage is TRBJ2-7; D is perhaps TRBD1 (7 bases). Germline CDR1 reads SNHLY; CDR2 reads FYNNEI. V lost 7 bases, J lost 0 bases, and 13 bases lay in between. The CDR3 runs to 14 residues. The CDR3 protein is CASKEGQHSYEQYF. The CDR3 DNA sequence: TGTGCCAGCAAGGAGGGACAGCACTCCTACGAGCAGTACTTC.

This clone was seen a handful of times. The J gene is TRBJ2-2, the V gene TRBV5-1; no clear D. CDR1 and CDR2 from the germline V gene are SGHRS and YFSETQ. The V end was cut by 1 base, the J end by 7 bases, with 8 bases between. CDR3 length equals 13 residues. The CDR3 region is CASSLWGSGELFF. Here the CDR3 DNA reads TGCGCCAGCAGCTTGTGGGGAAGCGGGGAGCTGTTTTTT.

This rearrangement joins TRBV5-5 to TRBJ2-1, with D perhaps TRBD1 or TRBD2 (7 bases each). Germline CDR1 is SGHKS and CDR2 is YYEKEE (reference sequence). The germline V and J ends were trimmed by 4 bases and 9 bases, with 14 bases remaining between them. The CDR3 has 13 residues. Written as DNA, the CDR3 is TGTGCCAGCAGCCTGAGCGGGACAGCTGAGCAGTTCTTC. It translates to CASSLSGTAEQFF.

This clone came up many times. The sample has other DNA sequences that encode this CDR3 too. This chain connects TRBV11-3 to TRBJ2-7; 8 positions agree with TRBD2. The V gene's germline CDR1 is SGHNT and CDR2 YENEEA. V shed 5 bases, J shed 12 bases, and the junction held 15 bases outside the gene matches. This CDR3 has 14 amino acids. The CDR3: CASSPRAGVGRLYF. CDR3 sequence (DNA): TGTGCCAGCAGCCCCCGAGCGGGAGTCGGTAGACTGTACTTC.

This clone was observed once. This chain connects TRBV5-1 to TRBJ1-6, with 10 nucleotides matching TRBD1. The CDR3 spans 15 residues. V trimming: 0 bases; J trimming: 10 bases; junction bases outside the gene matches: 4. Germline CDR1 is SGHRS and CDR2 is YFSETQ. CDR3: CASSLETGGESPLHF. The CDR3 region has the DNA TGCGCCAGCAGCTTGGAGACAGGGGGCGAGTCACCCCTCCACTTT.

The chain carries TRBV29-1 and TRBJ1-5; unclear D gene. V was cut by 3 bases and J by 6 bases, with 12 bases left in between. In germline, CDR1 is SQVTM, CDR2 ANQGSEA. The CDR3 contains 13 residues. In nucleotides, the CDR3 is TGCAGCGTTGAGGCCGGGGAAGGTCAGCCCCAGCATTTT. Translating gives CSVEAGEGQPQHF.

Ten or more counts support this clone. V is TRBV30 and J is TRBJ2-7; D remains ambiguous. The CDR3 loop spans 15 amino acids. With 0 bases removed from V and 0 bases from J, the gap between germline ends came to 12 bases. Germline V gene lookup returns CDR1 GTSNPN and CDR2 SVGIG (reference sequence). The CDR3 loop is CAWSVLRKSSYEQYF. CDR3 nucleotides: TGTGCCTGGAGTGTACTCCGGAAAAGCTCCTACGAGCAGTACTTC.

This sequence joins TRBV29-1 and TRBJ1-2; no reliable D call. The germline V gene encodes CDR1 SQVTM and CDR2 ANQGSEA. The CDR3 length is 12 residues. The V end lost 5 bases, the J end lost 4 bases, and 11 bases lay between the germline ends. Written as DNA, the CDR3 is TGCAGCGTTTTGGCGGGCGGCTATGGCTACACCTTC. Its protein is CSVLAGGYGYTF.

This clone was seen repeatedly, ten times or more. The rearrangement joins TRBV7-8 to TRBJ1-5, with a weak D call TRBD1 (5 bases). CDR1 is SGHVS and CDR2 is FQNEAQ in the germline V gene. Trimming shortened V by 2 bases and J by 4 bases, and 9 bases separated the two germline ends. This CDR3 region has 14 residues. CDR3: CASSLQGLNQPQHF. For the CDR3, the DNA is TGTGCCAGCAGCTTACAGGGCCTGAATCAGCCCCAGCATTTT.

This clone was seen ten or more times. One junction end does not reproduce the germline sequence, and a read error may be involved. The chain employs TRBV29-1 and TRBJ2-7; 7 nucleotides agree with TRBD1. This CDR3 spans 11 amino acids. Germline CDR1 reads SQVTM; CDR2 reads ANQGSEA. The CDR3: CSVWDSYGQYF. CDR3 bases: TGCAGCGTCTGGGACAGTTACGGGCAGTACTTC.